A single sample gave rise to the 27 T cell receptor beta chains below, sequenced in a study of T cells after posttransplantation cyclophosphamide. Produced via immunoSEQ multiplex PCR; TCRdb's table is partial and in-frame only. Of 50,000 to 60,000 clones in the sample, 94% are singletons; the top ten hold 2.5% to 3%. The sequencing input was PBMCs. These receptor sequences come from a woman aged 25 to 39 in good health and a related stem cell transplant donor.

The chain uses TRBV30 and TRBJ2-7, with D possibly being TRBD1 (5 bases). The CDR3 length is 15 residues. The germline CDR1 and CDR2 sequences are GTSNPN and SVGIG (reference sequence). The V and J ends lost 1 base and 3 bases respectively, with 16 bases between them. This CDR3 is CAWSGHRITNYEQYF. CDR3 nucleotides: TGTGCCTGGAGTGGCCACAGGATCACCAACTACGAGCAGTACTTC.

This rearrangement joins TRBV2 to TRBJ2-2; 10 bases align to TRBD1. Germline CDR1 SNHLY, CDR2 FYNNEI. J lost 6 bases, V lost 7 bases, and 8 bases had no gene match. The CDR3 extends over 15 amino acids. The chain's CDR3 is CASTGDRGDAGELFF. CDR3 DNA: TGTGCCAGCACTGGGGACAGGGGAGATGCCGGGGAGCTGTTTTTT. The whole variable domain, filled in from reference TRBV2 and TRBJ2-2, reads EPEVTQTPSHQVTQMGQEVILRCVPISNHLYFYWYRQILGQKVEFLVSFYNNEISEKSEIFDDQFSVERPDGSNFTLKIRSTKLEDSAMYFCASTGDRGDAGELFFGEGSRLTVL.

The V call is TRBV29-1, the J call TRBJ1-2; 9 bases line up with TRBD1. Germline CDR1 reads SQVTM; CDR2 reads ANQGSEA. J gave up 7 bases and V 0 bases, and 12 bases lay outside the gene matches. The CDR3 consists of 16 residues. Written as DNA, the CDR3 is TGCAGCGTTGAAGATCCGCGAGGGAGGACAGGGGTTGGCTACACCTTC. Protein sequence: CSVEDPRGRTGVGYTF.

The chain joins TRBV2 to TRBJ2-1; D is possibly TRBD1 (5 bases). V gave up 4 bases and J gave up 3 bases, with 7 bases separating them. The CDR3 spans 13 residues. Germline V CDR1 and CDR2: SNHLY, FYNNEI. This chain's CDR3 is CASSGQGYNEQFF. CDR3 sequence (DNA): TGTGCCAGCAGTGGGCAGGGCTACAATGAGCAGTTCTTC.

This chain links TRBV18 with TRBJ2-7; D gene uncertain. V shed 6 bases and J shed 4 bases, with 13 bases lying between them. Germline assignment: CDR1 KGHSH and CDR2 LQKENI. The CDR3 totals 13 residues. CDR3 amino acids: CASSLTPQYEQYF. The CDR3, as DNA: TGTGCCAGCTCGCTGACACCACAGTACGAGCAGTACTTC.

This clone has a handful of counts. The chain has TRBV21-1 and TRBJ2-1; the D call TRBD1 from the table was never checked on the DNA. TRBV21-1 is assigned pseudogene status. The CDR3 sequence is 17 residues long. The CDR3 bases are TGTGCCAGCAGCAGATTTGTTCGTTTGGACAGGGACAATGAGCAGTTCTTC. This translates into CASSRFVRLDRDNEQFF.

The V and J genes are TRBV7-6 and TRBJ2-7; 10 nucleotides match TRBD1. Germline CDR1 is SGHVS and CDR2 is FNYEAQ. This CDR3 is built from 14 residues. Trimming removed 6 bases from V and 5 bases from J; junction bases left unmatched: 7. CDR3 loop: CASSRDRGGNEQYF. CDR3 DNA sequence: TGTGCCAGCAGTCGGGACAGGGGAGGTAACGAGCAGTACTTC.

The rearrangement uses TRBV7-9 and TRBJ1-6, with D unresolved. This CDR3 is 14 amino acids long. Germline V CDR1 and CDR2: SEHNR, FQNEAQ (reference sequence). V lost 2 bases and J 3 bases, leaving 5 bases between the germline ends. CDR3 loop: CASSLSSYNSPLHF. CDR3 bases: TGTGCCAGCAGCTTATCCAGCTATAATTCACCCCTCCACTTT.

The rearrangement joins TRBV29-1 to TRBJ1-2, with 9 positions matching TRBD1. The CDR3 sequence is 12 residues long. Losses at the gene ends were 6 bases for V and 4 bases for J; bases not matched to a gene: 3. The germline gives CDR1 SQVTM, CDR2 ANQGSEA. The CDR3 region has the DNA TGCAGCGTCGACAGGGGGGGCTATGGCTACACCTTC. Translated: CSVDRGGYGYTF.

As DNA, the CDR3 is TGTGCCAGCAGTTATAACAGGGGCGACTACGAGCAGTACTTC. Translated, it gives CASSYNRGDYEQYF. The chain links TRBV6-5 to TRBJ2-7; 7 bases line up with TRBD1. Unmatched junction bases numbered 5, after V lost 3 bases and J lost 3 bases. CDR3 size: 14 residues. The germline CDR1 and CDR2 sequences are MNHEY and SVGAGI.

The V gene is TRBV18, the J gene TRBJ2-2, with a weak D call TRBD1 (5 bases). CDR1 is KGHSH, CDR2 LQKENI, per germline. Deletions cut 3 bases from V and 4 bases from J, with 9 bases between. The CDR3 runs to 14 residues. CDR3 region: CASSPQQGTGELFF. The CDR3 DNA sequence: TGTGCCAGCTCACCCCAGCAGGGCACCGGGGAGCTGTTTTTT.

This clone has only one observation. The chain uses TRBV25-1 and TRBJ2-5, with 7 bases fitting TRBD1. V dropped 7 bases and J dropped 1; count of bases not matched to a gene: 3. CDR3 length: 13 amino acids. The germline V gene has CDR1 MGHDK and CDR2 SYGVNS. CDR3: CASIGDSQETQYF. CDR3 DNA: TGTGCCAGCATCGGGGACAGCCAAGAGACCCAGTACTTC.

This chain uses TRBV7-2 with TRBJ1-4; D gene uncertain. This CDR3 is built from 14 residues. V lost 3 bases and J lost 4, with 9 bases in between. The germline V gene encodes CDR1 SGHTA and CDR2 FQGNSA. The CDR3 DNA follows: TGTGCCAGCAGCTTTTCTCCGGGTAATGAAAAACTGTTTTTT. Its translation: CASSFSPGNEKLFF. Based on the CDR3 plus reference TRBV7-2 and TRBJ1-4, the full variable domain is GAGVSQSPSNKVTEKGKDVELRCDPISGHTALYWYRQSLGQGLEFLIYFQGNSAPDKSGLPSDRFSAERTGGSVSTLTIQRTQQEDSAVYLCASSFSPGNEKLFFGSGTQLSVL.

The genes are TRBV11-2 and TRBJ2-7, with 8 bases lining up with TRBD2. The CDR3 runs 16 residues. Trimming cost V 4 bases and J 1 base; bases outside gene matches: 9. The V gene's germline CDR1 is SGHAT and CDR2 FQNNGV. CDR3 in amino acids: CASSSDYGTRSYEQYF. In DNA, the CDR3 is TGTGCCAGCAGCTCAGACTACGGGACTAGGTCCTACGAGCAGTACTTC.

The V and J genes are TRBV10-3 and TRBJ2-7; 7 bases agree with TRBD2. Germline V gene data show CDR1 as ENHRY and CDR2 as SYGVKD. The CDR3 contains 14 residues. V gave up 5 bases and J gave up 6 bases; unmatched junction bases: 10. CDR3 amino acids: CAISPRGGTGEQYF. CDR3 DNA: TGTGCCATCAGTCCCCGCGGGGGTACGGGCGAGCAGTACTTC.

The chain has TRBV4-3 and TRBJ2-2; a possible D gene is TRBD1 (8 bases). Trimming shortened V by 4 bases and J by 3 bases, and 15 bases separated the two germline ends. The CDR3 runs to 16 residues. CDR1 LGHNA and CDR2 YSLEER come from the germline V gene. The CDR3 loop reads CASSPLQGGDTGELFF. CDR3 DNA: TGCGCCAGCAGCCCCTTACAGGGGGGGGACACCGGGGAGCTGTTTTTT.

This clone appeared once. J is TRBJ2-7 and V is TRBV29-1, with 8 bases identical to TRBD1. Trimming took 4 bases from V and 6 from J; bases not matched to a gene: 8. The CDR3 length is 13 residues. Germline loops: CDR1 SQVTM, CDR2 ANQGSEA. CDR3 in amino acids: CSVARDRTSEQYF. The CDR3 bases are TGCAGCGTTGCCCGGGACAGGACTTCCGAGCAGTACTTC.

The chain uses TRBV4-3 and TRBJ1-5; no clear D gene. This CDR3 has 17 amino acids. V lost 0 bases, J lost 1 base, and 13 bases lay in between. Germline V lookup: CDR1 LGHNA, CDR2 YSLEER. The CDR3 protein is CASSQDPQRGSNQPQHF. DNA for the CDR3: TGCGCCAGCAGCCAAGATCCACAGCGAGGGAGCAATCAGCCCCAGCATTTT.

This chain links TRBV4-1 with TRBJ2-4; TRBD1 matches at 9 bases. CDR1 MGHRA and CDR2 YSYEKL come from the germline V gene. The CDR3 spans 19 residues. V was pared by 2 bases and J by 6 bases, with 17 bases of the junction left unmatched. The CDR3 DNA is TGCGCCAGCAGCCAAAAACCTCCGGGACAGGGCCTACTCCCAAACATTCAGTACTTC. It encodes CASSQKPPGQGLLPNIQYF.

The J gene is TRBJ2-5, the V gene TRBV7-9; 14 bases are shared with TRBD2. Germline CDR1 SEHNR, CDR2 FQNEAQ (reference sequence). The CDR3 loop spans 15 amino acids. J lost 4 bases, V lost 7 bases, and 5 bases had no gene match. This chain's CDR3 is CASTRLAGGGETQYF. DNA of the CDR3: TGTGCCAGCACCAGACTAGCGGGGGGGGGAGAGACCCAGTACTTC.

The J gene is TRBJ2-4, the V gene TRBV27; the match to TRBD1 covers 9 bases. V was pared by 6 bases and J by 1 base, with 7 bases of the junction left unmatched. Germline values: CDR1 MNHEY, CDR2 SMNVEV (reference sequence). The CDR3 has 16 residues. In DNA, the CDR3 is TGTGCCAGCAGCCAAGGACAGGGGATGGCCAAAAACATTCAGTACTTC. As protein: CASSQGQGMAKNIQYF.

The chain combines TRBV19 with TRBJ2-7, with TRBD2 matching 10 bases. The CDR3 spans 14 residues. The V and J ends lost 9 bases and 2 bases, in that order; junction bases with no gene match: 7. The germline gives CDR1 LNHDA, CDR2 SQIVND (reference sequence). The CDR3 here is CARPLAGGTYEQYF. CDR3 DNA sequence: TGTGCCAGACCTTTAGCGGGGGGAACCTACGAGCAGTACTTC.

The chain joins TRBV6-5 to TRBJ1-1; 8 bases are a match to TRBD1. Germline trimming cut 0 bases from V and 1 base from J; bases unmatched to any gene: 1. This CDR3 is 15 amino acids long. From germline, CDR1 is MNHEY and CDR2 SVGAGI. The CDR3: CASSYSGTGNTEAFF. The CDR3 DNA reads TGTGCCAGCAGTTACTCGGGGACAGGGAACACTGAAGCTTTCTTT.

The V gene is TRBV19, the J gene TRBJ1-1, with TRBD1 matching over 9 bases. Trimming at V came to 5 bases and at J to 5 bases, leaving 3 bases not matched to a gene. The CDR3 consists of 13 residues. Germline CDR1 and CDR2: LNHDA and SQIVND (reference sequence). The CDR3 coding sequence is TGTGCCAGTAGTGCGACAGGGGGGACTGAAGCTTTCTTT. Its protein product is CASSATGGTEAFF.

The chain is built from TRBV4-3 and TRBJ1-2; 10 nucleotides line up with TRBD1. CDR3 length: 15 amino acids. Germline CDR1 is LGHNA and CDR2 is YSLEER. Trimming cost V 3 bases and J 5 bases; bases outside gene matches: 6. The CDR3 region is CASSQGGQGTYGYTF. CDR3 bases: TGCGCCAGCAGCCAGGGGGGACAGGGGACTTATGGCTACACCTTC.

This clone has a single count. In nucleotides, the CDR3 is TGTGCCAGCCACCCTCCAGGGGGACCCGCGGACGAGCAGTACTTC. It specifies CASHPPGGPADEQYF. The chain uses TRBV6-5 and TRBJ2-7; 7 bases align to TRBD1. Germline V gives CDR1 MNHEY, CDR2 SVGAGI. V dropped 8 bases and J dropped 5; count of bases not matched to a gene: 15. The CDR3 runs to 15 residues.

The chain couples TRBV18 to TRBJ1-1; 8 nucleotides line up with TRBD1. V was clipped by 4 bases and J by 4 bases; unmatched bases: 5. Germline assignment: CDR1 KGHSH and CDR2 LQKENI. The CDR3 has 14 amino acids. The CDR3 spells CASSQQGGGTEAFF. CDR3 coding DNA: TGTGCCAGCTCACAACAGGGGGGTGGCACTGAAGCTTTCTTT. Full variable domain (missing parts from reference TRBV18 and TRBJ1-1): NAGVMQNPRHLVRRRGQEARLRCSPMKGHSHVYWYRQLPEEGLKFMVYLQKENIIDESGMPKERFSAEFPKEGPSILRIQQVVRGDSAAYFCASSQQGGGTEAFFGQGTRLTVV.